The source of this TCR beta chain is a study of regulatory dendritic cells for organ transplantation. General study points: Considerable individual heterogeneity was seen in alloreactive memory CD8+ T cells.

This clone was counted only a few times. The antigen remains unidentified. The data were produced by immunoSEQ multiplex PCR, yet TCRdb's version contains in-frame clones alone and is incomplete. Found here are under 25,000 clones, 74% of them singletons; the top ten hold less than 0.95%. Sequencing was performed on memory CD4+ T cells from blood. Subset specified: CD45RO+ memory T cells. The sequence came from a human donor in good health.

CDR3 DNA: TGTGCCAGCAGTTTCCAGGCAGGGGCTGGAAACACCATATATTTT. Translated: CASSFQAGAGNTIYF. The rearrangement joins TRBV27 to TRBJ1-3; the D gene is possibly TRBD1 (6 bases). Trimming shortened V by 3 bases and J by 2 bases, and 11 bases separated the two germline ends. This CDR3 comprises 15 residues. Germline V CDR1 and CDR2: MNHEY, SMNVEV (reference sequence).